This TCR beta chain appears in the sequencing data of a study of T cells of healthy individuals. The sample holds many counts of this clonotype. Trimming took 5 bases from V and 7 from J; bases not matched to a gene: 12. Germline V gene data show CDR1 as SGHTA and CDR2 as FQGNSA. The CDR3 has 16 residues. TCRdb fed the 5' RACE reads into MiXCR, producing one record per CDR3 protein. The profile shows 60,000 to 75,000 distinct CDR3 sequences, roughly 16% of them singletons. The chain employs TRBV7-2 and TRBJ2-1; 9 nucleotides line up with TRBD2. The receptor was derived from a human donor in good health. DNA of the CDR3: TGTGCCAGCAGCCTTCTAGCGGGGTCATTTGGAAATGAGCAGTTCTTC. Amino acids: CASSLLAGSFGNEQFF.